The subject of this entry is one T cell receptor (beta chain). There is no known antigen for this receptor. No much larger clone is present one base from it, and per-base qualities are unavailable. The sample comes from a study of shared clonotypes between healthy human individuals (dated by TCRdb to between 2020 and 2021). In the study overall: The cohort included three men and a couple of women between 18 and 49 years of age. Per donor, three plates each were used for CD4 naive and CD4 memory, two for CD8 naive, and one for CD8 memory. To estimate repertoire size and how much clonotype sharing occurs between individuals, the study deeply sequenced the blood TCR repertoires of five or six healthy adults. Libraries were prepared and TCR repertoires were sequenced by different laboratories using diverse techniques, in order to increase sequencing depth and limit assay-specific biases. Per donor, leukapheresis produced somewhere between about 0.94 and 9 billion PBMCs. General conclusions and limits of the study: Sharing across four donors was observed for approximately 4.6% of naive CD4, over 3% of naive CD8, 2% to 2.5% of memory CD4, and roughly 0.4% of memory CD8 clonotypes. Rarefaction of sorted-subset datasets indicated incomplete sequencing despite the large sequencing depth. Because the study included a small number of donors, the genetic and exposure-history diversity represented was limited. Compared with non-shared clonotypes, the clonotypes found in all four sorted-subset donors had higher generation probabilities. Sampling was restricted to blood, and TCR repertoires in tissue are likely to differ from TCR repertoires in blood. Larger estimated clonotype richness was generally found for naive subsets than for memory subsets. Pairwise subsampling indicated that sequencing depth was expected to affect the degree of clonotype sharing among donors.

Donors were healthy HIV-negative adults with no recently reported acute infections or vaccinations. Every donor was a Caucasian adult residing in Nashville, Tennessee, USA. CD4+ T cells were enriched by magnetic negative selection; naive cells were then positively selected on CD45RA, and the negative fraction formed the memory subset. Blood was obtained by leukapheresis, after which PBMCs were separated by Ficoll-Histopaque density gradient centrifugation and cryopreserved in liquid nitrogen vapor phase. Purity and quantity of every magnetically sorted T cell population were checked by analytical flow cytometry. From each sorted fraction, genomic DNA was isolated and quantified by UV absorbance on a Nanodrop 2000c. Using the deep immunoSEQ assay, TCR CDR3 regions were amplified from genomic DNA by multiplex PCR. Extracted genomic DNA from each cell subset was distributed evenly across all wells of several immunoSEQ 96-well plates, and each plate was treated as a replicate. For sorted subsets, about 200 ng genomic DNA, equal to about 30,000 T cell genomes, was loaded into each replicate PCR. The purified libraries were quantified using a Qubit 3.0 fluorometer, sized with a Bioanalyzer 2100, and then quantified again using the KAPA Library Quantification kit. A separate single-read 150-cycle Illumina NextSeq 550 flow cell was used to sequence each immunoSEQ 96-well plate. For the original study's pipeline: The immunoSEQ output contained only junctional sequences without quality scores, so filtering could not match that applied to full-length reads. Sequences were annotated with PyIR, a Python wrapper for IgBLAST v1.9, and V/J genes and CDR3 were assigned using IMGT germline references. Reads with weak V/J assignments (E-value above 1e-6), missing CDR3, stop codons, out-of-frame junctions, or ambiguous translated residues were removed. V3J clonotypes were defined as sequences sharing the same inferred V gene, J gene, and CDR3 amino acid sequence. Percentage overlap between repertoires was calculated by dividing the number of shared unique clonotypes by the size of the smaller repertoire. RTK rarefaction, the Chao1 estimator, and Recon v2.1 estimates of unobserved clonotypes were used to assess repertoire richness. OLGA was used to compute generation probabilities for all TCRbeta clonotypes that the gDNA method yielded from a few donors. TCRdb re-hosts the immuneACCESS table, in-frame sequences only. Its copies lack some clones; in the studies checked, an unresolved V gene accounts for under half of them, and the cause for the rest is not known. From that table come the V and J calls and clone size; the DNA was used to work out D and trimming. Counted in this sample were approximately 1.4 million clones; 98% of them appeared once. 0.4% to 0.45% of the sample is held by the ten biggest clonotypes.

The specimen was naive CD4+ T cells sorted from blood. Reading the label with the study, this specimen's cell subset or site is: CD45RA+ positively selected. The sequence was obtained from a man aged 30 to 45 in good health.

DNA sequence: TGTGCCAGCAGTAAACTGTGGAAGGGGCCTTTGAACACCGGGGAGCTGTTTTTT. Its amino acids are CASSKLWKGPLNTGELFF. The chain uses TRBV21-1 and TRBJ2-2; no DNA check was done on the table's D call, TRBD1. TRBV21-1 is given as a pseudogene. Spanning cysteine to phenylalanine, the CDR3 consists of 18 amino acids. Just the 54-base CDR3 DNA is kept, in frame starting at base 1.